Listed below are T cell receptor beta chains from one sample, sequenced in a study of T cell responses to AZD1222 COVID-19 vaccine. Here immunoSEQ multiplex PCR was the method, and the copy in TCRdb shows in-frame clones only, minus some. This sample has fewer than 100,000 clones; around nine tenths occur once, and the top ten carry more than 9%. The specimen was peripheral blood, collected 28 days after the second AZD1222 dose. These receptors came from an adult who received the AZD1222 COVID-19 vaccine. Each CDR3 is given with its conserved first and last residue. A D gene is named only where the DNA matches it firmly. Rows give clone size only sometimes, using once, few, many, or a class for an expanded clone.

DNA,CDR3,J,D,V,size
TGTGCCAGCAGCGTGGGGGAACCCTATAGCAATCAGCCCCAGCATTTT,CASSVGEPYSNQPQHF,TRBJ1-5,.,TRBV9,.
TGCGCCAGCAGCCCACCCCCCGACCAGATCACCGGGGAGCTGTTTTTT,CASSPPPDQITGELFF,TRBJ2-2,.,TRBV4-1,.
TGTGCCAGCTCTCGACGGCTAGCGACAGAGACCCAGTACTTC,CASSRRLATETQYF,TRBJ2-5,.,TRBV6-5,.
TGTGCCAGCAGTTTTGGGCAAAACTATGGCTACACCTTC,CASSFGQNYGYTF,TRBJ1-2,.,TRBV12-3/TRBV12-4,.
TGTGCCTGGACGGGGACAGCCGAGCAGTACTTC,CAWTGTAEQYF,TRBJ2-7,TRBD1,TRBV30,.
TGTGCCAGCAGCTCGACCGGGGAGCTGTTTTTT,CASSSTGELFF,TRBJ2-2,.,TRBV7-9,few
TGCGCCAGCAGCCAAGCGGGGGAGGACAGAGAAGCTTTCTTT,CASSQAGEDREAFF,TRBJ1-1,.,TRBV4-1,.
TGTGCCAGCAGTACTCCTGGACAGGGCCAGTACAATGAGCAGTTCTTC,CASSTPGQGQYNEQFF,TRBJ2-1,TRBD1,TRBV28,.
TGTGCCAGCAGCTCAGGGACTAGCAACCCCTACGAGCAGTACTTC,CASSSGTSNPYEQYF,TRBJ2-7,TRBD2,TRBV5-4,.
TGTGCCAGCAGCGATAGAGAGACCCAGTACTTC,CASSDRETQYF,TRBJ2-5,.,TRBV7-6,.
TGTGCCAGCAGTTTAGACAGGGACGCCACAGATACGCAGTATTTT,CASSLDRDATDTQYF,TRBJ2-3,TRBD1,TRBV28,.
TGCAGCGTTGAACACAGGGGAGGCGGCTACACCTTC,CSVEHRGGGYTF,TRBJ1-2,TRBD1,TRBV29-1,.
TGTGCCAGCAGCTCCAAGACCCGGATTTTTACTGAAGCTTTCTTT,CASSSKTRIFTEAFF,TRBJ1-1,.,TRBV6-5,.
TGTGCCAGCAGCCTTGGGGAGGGCGACCGGAGCACAGATACGCAGTATTTT,CASSLGEGDRSTDTQYF,TRBJ2-3,TRBD2,TRBV16,.
TGCGCCAGCAGCTTGGGCTCGAACACTGAAGCTTTCTTT,CASSLGSNTEAFF,TRBJ1-1,.,TRBV5-1,.
TGTGCCAGCAGCCCGCCCGGAGGTGGAAACACCATATATTTT,CASSPPGGGNTIYF,TRBJ1-3,.,TRBV11-3,.
TGTGCCAGCAGCTTGGACGGAGGGGGCAATCAGCCCCAGCATTTT,CASSLDGGGNQPQHF,TRBJ1-5,.,TRBV5-4,.
TGCGCCAGCAGCGAAGGACATCCCGGCTCTTATGACACCATATATTTT,CASSEGHPGSYDTIYF,TRBJ1-3,.,TRBV5-1,.
TGTGCCAGCAGTGTTCGTCGGCAGGGGGCGTCTAATGAAAAACTGTTTTTT,CASSVRRQGASNEKLFF,TRBJ1-4,TRBD1,TRBV2,.
TGCGCCAGCAGCTTGGGACAAGACTCTGGGGCCAACGTCCTGACTTTC,CASSLGQDSGANVLTF,TRBJ2-6,.,TRBV5-1,.
TGTGCCACCAGCAGTCCACCGGGGGCAGGCCACAGTGGCTACACCTTC,CATSSPPGAGHSGYTF,TRBJ1-2,.,TRBV15,.
TGTGCCAGCAGCCCTCGACTAGCCCCCGAGCTGTTTTTT,CASSPRLAPELFF,TRBJ2-2,TRBD2,TRBV7-3,.
TGTGCCAGCAGCCAAGCGAACGGCATCTACGAGCAGTACTTC,CASSQANGIYEQYF,TRBJ2-7,.,TRBV3-1/TRBV3-2,.
TGTGCCAGCAGTTTATTAGGCACCGGGGAGCTGTTTTTT,CASSLLGTGELFF,TRBJ2-2,.,TRBV12-3/TRBV12-4,.